This T cell receptor (beta chain) came from a study of molecular identifiers for immune sequencing clone quantification (dated by TCRdb to between 2017 and 2018). A note on the overall study: For a replicate experiment, RNA from approximately 20,000 or 100,000 naive CD8 T cells was divided into five aliquots, of which four were sequenced. This methods study benchmarked molecular-identifier clustering-based TCR repertoire sequencing (MIDCIRS) and TCR RNA copy counting, using CD8 T cells to do so. What the work shows at the level of the full study, not this receptor alone: Spiked-in Jurkat TCR RNA equivalent to a single cell was reported to be detectable even among 850,000 to 1,000,000 naive CD8 T cells. When barcode sub-clustering was omitted, TCR diversity was inflated by chimeric consensus sequences, with chimeras reaching as high as 47%. Modeling estimated 2.5 to 3 recovered TCR RNA copies per cell, compared with about 10 by digital PCR, which implies about 30% capture efficiency. In CMV-specific effector cells, clones with more than 20 RNA copies contained over 98% of molecules, whereas in naive cells such clones contained under 1% of molecules. Spiked-in Jurkat TCR RNA (approximately 10 copies' worth), which is not part of the donor repertoire, was contained in the naive libraries. Identical TCR molecules sharing a barcode could cause highly expanded clone sizes to be underestimated.

Naive CD8 T cell libraries were made from around 18,000 to 910,000 sorted cells using 10%, 30% or 50% of purified RNA. Naive CD8 T cells were FACS-sorted as CD8+CD4-CCR7+CD45RA+ on a BD FACSAria II into RLT Plus buffer. To test detection sensitivity, Jurkat RNA equivalent to nine to ten TCR copies was spiked into samples of about 19,000-1,100,000 naive CD8 T cells. CD8 T cells were enriched using RosetteSep CD8+ T Cell Enrichment Cocktail and Ficoll-Paque, and the enriched cells then underwent ACK red cell lysis. At least ten counts were recorded for this clonotype. Which antigen it targets is not known. No quality values exist for individual bases; no much larger clone is one base distant. The library was produced with PCR. The sample was run on a NextSeq 500. Bulk TCR libraries were prepared as previously described, using TCR primers listed in Table S5. Purification of total RNA was performed with the Qiagen AllPrep DNA/RNA kit. Before any analysis, reads coming from multiple sequencing runs of the same library were combined into one pool. The paper's processing steps were these. Only reads with exact TCR constant sequence were kept, trimmed to 150 nt, and grouped by their 12-nt molecular barcodes. Reads inside each barcode group were sub-clustered using a 15% Levenshtein threshold, and a quality-weighted consensus sequence was constructed for each RNA molecule. Non-functional sequences were removed, as were lower-count sequences one edit away from another. Barcode sub-clusters with fewer than 20% of the maximum read count were removed, based on fitting two negative binomial distributions. The public reads were run again by TCRdb, first through fastp at Q25 and then through MiXCR, and only productive beta chains were kept. Each entry merges the rows of one CDR3 protein and shows their most common DNA and genes. It is TCRdb's table, rather than the study itself, that gives the V and J calls and clone size. The sample profile shows some 580,000 distinct CDR3 sequences; about 25% of them were found once. 0.7% to 0.95% of the sample rests with the top ten.

From V the trimming removes 7 bases and from J it removes 1 base, while the gene matches leave 9 bases of the junction unaccounted for. There are 15 amino acids in the CDR3, from cysteine to phenylalanine inclusive. Only the CDR3 DNA is retained, 45 bases long and in frame from the first base. CDR1 and CDR2 are read off the germline V gene (reference sequence) as SEHNR and FQNEAQ. The rearranged chain carries TRBV7-9 and TRBJ2-5; 7 central bases correspond to TRBD1. Sequencing input: naive CD8+ T cells from blood, with Jurkat cell RNA spiked in. The meaning of the sample's cell subset or site label: FACS-sorted CD8+CD4-CCR7+CD45RA+ naive T cells. The TCR was taken from a human donor in good health. Some libraries in this study had Jurkat cell RNA spiked in. The DNA reads TGTGCCAGCAACCGACTGGACAGGCCCCAAGAGACCCAGTACTTC. It is translated as CASNRLDRPQETQYF.